One sample yielded the 20 T cell receptor beta chains listed below, sequenced in a study of blood T cell repertoires in COVID-19. Only in-frame clones appear in the TCRdb table, and some are missing; sequencing was by immunoSEQ multiplex PCR. The data show approximately 100,000 clones, 70% to 90% seen once. Sample: peripheral blood. The receptors come from a human donor in a cohort sampled during active COVID-19.

The table lists this clone with a few counts. The chain recombines TRBV27 with TRBJ2-5; 9 positions agree with TRBD2. The V segment lost 0 bases and the J segment 1 base; nucleotides outside the gene matches: 3. Per the germline V gene, CDR1 is MNHEY and CDR2 is SMNVEV (reference sequence). CDR3 length equals 16 residues. The CDR3 is CASSLSWRGGQETQYF. CDR3 sequence (DNA): TGTGCCAGCAGTTTATCGTGGCGGGGGGGCCAAGAGACCCAGTACTTC.

The J gene is TRBJ2-3, the V gene TRBV9; 7 positions agree with TRBD1. The V and J ends lost 4 bases and 2 bases, in that order; junction bases with no gene match: 13. Germline V gene data show CDR1 as SGDLS and CDR2 as YYNGEE. The CDR3 loop spans 17 amino acids. CDR3 bases: TGTGCCAGCAGCCCCCGTTGGGGGACAGTCCTCACAGATACGCAGTATTTT. It specifies CASSPRWGTVLTDTQYF.

The chain has TRBV19 and TRBJ1-2, with D possibly being TRBD1 (6 bases). Trimming removed 7 bases from V and 14 bases from J, with 20 bases in between. The CDR3 totals 12 residues. Germline V lookup: CDR1 LNHDA, CDR2 SQIVND (reference sequence). In DNA form, the CDR3 reads TGTGCCAGTAATACCCACCCCGGGGGGGCGACCTTC. Amino acid sequence: CASNTHPGGATF.

V gene TRBV4-3 combines with J gene TRBJ1-2; D not resolved. V lost 4 bases, J lost 2 bases, and 14 bases lay in between. Germline CDR1 and CDR2: LGHNA and YSLEER. This CDR3 has 15 residues. The CDR3 sequence is CASSLTPSGNYGYTF. Here the CDR3 DNA reads TGCGCCAGCAGCCTCACCCCAAGCGGAAACTATGGCTACACCTTC.

The rearrangement links TRBV6-2 or TRBV6-3 to TRBJ1-4, with 7 bases lining up with TRBD1. Germline CDR1 reads MNHEY; CDR2 reads SVGEGT. V shed 4 bases, J shed 6 bases, and the junction held 11 bases outside the gene matches. The CDR3 extends over 16 amino acids. The CDR3 loop reads CASSFTPGTAYEKLFF. The CDR3 coding sequence is TGTGCCAGCAGTTTCACACCCGGGACAGCCTATGAAAAACTGTTTTTT.

This clone was recorded once. The chain is built from TRBV9 and TRBJ1-3; a weak D match, TRBD1 (5 bases). V was shortened by 1 base and J by 1 base, with 9 bases between the two germline ends. Per germline, CDR1 SGDLS and CDR2 YYNGEE. This CDR3 has 15 residues. As DNA, the CDR3 is TGTGCCAGCAGCGTAATCGGGGGATCTGGAAACACCATATATTTT. This translates into CASSVIGGSGNTIYF.

The rearrangement links TRBV6-6 to TRBJ1-5; 9 bases agree with TRBD1. The CDR3 is 13 residues long. V lost 4 bases and J lost 9; bases outside the gene matches: 4. Looked up from germline, CDR1 is MNHNY and CDR2 is SVGAGI (reference sequence). CDR3 in DNA: TGTGCCAGCAGTTTGGGACAGGGCAGGCCCCAGCATTTT. Residues: CASSLGQGRPQHF.

This rearrangement joins TRBV20-1 to TRBJ2-7; tentative D call: TRBD2 (5 bases). Trimming took 0 bases from V and 7 from J, leaving 7 bases between them. The CDR3 totals 11 residues. The germline gives CDR1 DFQATT, CDR2 SNEGSKA (reference sequence). The CDR3: CSARDSGEQYF. As DNA, the CDR3 is TGCAGTGCTAGAGATTCGGGGGAGCAGTACTTC.

The V and J genes are TRBV5-4 and TRBJ1-2, with TRBD1 as a possible D gene (5 bases). Trimming removed 3 bases from V and 1 base from J, with 25 bases in between. CDR3 length: 19 amino acids. Germline V gives CDR1 SGHNT, CDR2 YYREEE (reference sequence). The CDR3 DNA reads as TGTGCCAGCAGCTGGATTGCAGGGTTTCTTTCGGGTGATAACTATGGCTACACCTTC. Protein: CASSWIAGFLSGDNYGYTF.

V is TRBV7-8 and J is TRBJ2-1; D is possibly TRBD1 (6 bases). The CDR3 runs 14 residues. The germline CDR1 and CDR2 sequences are SGHVS and FQNEAQ. V shed 5 bases and J shed 5 bases, with 13 bases lying between them. CDR3 nucleotides: TGTGCCAGCAGCCCACAGAACAGGGACAATGAGCAGTTCTTC. Translated, it gives CASSPQNRDNEQFF.

The genes are TRBV4-2 and TRBJ1-3; D may be TRBD1 (6 bases). Germline V gene sequence: CDR1 LGHNA, CDR2 YNFKEQ. The CDR3 is 17 amino acids. Deletions cut 0 bases from V and 2 bases from J, with 14 bases between. The CDR3 sequence: CASSQEGLKGAGNTIYF. CDR3 bases: TGTGCCAGCAGCCAAGAGGGCCTTAAGGGGGCTGGAAACACCATATATTTT.

This sequence joins TRBV28 and TRBJ2-7; 7 positions agree with TRBD2. Per germline, CDR1 MDHEN and CDR2 SYDVKM. J gave up 3 bases and V 2 bases, and 22 bases lay outside the gene matches. The CDR3 length is 20 residues. This CDR3 reads CASSLRSGTNRWTSNYEQYF. Here the CDR3 DNA reads TGTGCCAGCAGTTTAAGAAGCGGGACCAACCGGTGGACGAGCAACTACGAGCAGTACTTC.

The chain is built from TRBV7-9 and TRBJ1-2; D may be TRBD1 (5 bases). The CDR3 totals 11 residues. V shed 2 bases and J shed 7 bases, with 5 bases lying between them. Germline V gene sequence: CDR1 SEHNR, CDR2 FQNEAQ (reference sequence). This chain's CDR3 is CASSLRGGYTF. The CDR3 DNA follows: TGTGCCAGCAGCTTAAGGGGTGGCTACACCTTC.

V is TRBV5-1 and J is TRBJ2-3; 9 bases agree with TRBD2. CDR1 SGHRS and CDR2 YFSETQ come from the germline V gene. This CDR3 has 15 residues. V dropped 2 bases and J dropped 4; count of bases not matched to a gene: 5. The CDR3 loop reads CASSFGTSKADTQYF. The CDR3 coding sequence is TGCGCCAGCAGCTTCGGGACTAGCAAGGCAGATACGCAGTATTTT.

The chain recombines TRBV7-3 with TRBJ2-3, with TRBD1 matching over 8 bases. V shed 5 bases, J shed 0 bases, and the junction held 4 bases outside the gene matches. The CDR3 has 15 residues. The V gene's germline CDR1 is SGHTA and CDR2 FQGTGA. The CDR3 reads CASSMTGASTDTQYF. For the CDR3, the DNA is TGTGCCAGCAGCATGACAGGGGCAAGCACAGATACGCAGTATTTT.

This clone occurred a few times. The chain is built from TRBV30 and TRBJ2-7; TRBD2 is a possible D gene (5 bases). V was shortened by 4 bases and J by 6 bases, with 13 bases between the two germline ends. This CDR3 has 12 amino acids. Per the germline V gene, CDR1 is GTSNPN and CDR2 is SVGIG (reference sequence). The DNA for the CDR3 is TGTGCCTGGACTGAGAGGGTAACCGAGCAGTACTTC. It codes for CAWTERVTEQYF.

The V gene is TRBV7-2, the J gene TRBJ2-2; TRBD1 agrees at 7 bases. This CDR3 is 15 amino acids long. Germline CDR1 and CDR2: SGHTA and FQGNSA. V dropped 4 bases and J dropped 4; count of bases not matched to a gene: 6. For the CDR3, the DNA is TGTGCCAGCAGCTCACAGGGGCGTTTCACCGGGGAGCTGTTTTTT. This translates into CASSSQGRFTGELFF.

V is TRBV11-2 and J is TRBJ2-7, with 9 positions matching TRBD1. This CDR3 is built from 14 residues. The germline V gene encodes CDR1 SGHAT and CDR2 FQNNGV. The trim removed 4 bases at V and 8 bases at J, leaving 9 bases unmatched. CDR3 region: CASSSNRGRFKQYF. The CDR3 DNA follows: TGTGCCAGCAGCTCGAACAGGGGGCGCTTTAAGCAGTACTTC.

The chain links TRBV9 to TRBJ2-1; 7 bases align to TRBD2. The CDR3 loop spans 14 amino acids. The V gene end was trimmed by 2 bases and the J gene end by 6 bases; junction bases not matched to a gene: 5. CDR1 and CDR2 from the germline V gene are SGDLS and YYNGEE. CDR3 amino acids: CASSVLAAFNEQFF. In nucleotides, the CDR3 is TGTGCCAGCAGCGTCCTAGCGGCTTTCAATGAGCAGTTCTTC. Complete variable domain (other parts from reference TRBV9 and TRBJ2-1): DSGVTQTPKHLITATGQRVTLRCSPRSGDLSVYWYQQSLDQGLQFLIQYYNGEERAKGNILERFSAQQFPDLHSELNLSSLELGDSALYFCASSVLAAFNEQFFGPGTRLTVL.

The V gene is TRBV5-4, the J gene TRBJ2-1; the D gene is possibly TRBD2 (5 bases). V lost 0 bases and J 8 bases, leaving 9 bases between the germline ends. CDR1 and CDR2 (germline): SGHNT, YYREEE (reference sequence). The CDR3 has 13 amino acids. CDR3 DNA: TGTGCCAGCAGCTTGGGTAGCGCATATGAGCAGTTCTTC. As protein: CASSLGSAYEQFF.